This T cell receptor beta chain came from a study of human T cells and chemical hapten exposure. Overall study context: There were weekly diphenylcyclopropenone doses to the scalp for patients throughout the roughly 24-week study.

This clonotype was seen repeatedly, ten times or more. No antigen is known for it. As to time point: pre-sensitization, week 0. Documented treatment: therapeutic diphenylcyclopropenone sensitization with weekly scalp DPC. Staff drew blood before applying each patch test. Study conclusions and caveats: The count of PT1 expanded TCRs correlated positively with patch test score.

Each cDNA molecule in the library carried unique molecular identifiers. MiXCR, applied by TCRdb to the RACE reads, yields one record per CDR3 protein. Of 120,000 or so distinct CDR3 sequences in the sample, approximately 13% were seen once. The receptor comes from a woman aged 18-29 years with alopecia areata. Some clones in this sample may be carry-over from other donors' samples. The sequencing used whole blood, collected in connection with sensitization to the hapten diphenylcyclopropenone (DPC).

The DNA for the CDR3 is TGTGCCAGCAGCCAAGAAGTGAGCTCTGGAAACACCATATATTTT. Encoded protein: CASSQEVSSGNTIYF. The chain carries TRBV3-1 and TRBJ1-3; D ambiguous. Trimming left V 0 bases short and J 0 bases short, with 6 bases between. Germline lookup yields CDR1 LGHDT and CDR2 YNNKEL (reference sequence). The CDR3 loop spans 15 amino acids.